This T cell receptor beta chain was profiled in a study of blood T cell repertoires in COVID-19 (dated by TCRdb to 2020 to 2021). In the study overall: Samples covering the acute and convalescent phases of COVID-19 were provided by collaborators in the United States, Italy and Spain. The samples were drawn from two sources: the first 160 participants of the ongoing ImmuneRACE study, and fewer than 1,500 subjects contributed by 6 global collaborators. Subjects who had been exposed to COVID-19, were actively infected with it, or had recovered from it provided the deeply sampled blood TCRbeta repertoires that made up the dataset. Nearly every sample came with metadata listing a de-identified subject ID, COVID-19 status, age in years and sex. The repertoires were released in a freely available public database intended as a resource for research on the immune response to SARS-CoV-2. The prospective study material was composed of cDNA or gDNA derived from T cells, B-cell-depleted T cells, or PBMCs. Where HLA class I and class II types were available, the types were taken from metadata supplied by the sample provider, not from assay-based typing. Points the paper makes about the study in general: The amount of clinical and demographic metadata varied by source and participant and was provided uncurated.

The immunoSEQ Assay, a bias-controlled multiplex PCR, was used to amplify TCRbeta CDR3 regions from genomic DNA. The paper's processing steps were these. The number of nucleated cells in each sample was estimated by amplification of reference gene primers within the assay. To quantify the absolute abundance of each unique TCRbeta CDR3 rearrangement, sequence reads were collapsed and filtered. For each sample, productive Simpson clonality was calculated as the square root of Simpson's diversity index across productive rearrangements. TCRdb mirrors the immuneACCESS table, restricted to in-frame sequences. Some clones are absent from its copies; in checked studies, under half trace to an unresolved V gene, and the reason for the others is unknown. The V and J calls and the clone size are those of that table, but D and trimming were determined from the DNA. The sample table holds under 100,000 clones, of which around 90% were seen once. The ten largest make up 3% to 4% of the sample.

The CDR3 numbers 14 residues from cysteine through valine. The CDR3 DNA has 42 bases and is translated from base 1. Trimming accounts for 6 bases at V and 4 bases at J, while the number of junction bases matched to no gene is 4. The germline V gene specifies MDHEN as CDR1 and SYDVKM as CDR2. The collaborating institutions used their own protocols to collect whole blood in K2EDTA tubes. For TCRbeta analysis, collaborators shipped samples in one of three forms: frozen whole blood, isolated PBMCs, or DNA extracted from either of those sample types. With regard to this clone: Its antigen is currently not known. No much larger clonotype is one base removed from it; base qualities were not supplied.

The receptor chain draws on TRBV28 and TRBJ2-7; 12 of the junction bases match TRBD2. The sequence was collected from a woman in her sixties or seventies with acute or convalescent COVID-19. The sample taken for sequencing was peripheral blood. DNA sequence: TGTGCCAGCAGCCTAGCGGGGGGGCCTTACGAGCAGTACGTC. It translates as CASSLAGGPYEQYV.